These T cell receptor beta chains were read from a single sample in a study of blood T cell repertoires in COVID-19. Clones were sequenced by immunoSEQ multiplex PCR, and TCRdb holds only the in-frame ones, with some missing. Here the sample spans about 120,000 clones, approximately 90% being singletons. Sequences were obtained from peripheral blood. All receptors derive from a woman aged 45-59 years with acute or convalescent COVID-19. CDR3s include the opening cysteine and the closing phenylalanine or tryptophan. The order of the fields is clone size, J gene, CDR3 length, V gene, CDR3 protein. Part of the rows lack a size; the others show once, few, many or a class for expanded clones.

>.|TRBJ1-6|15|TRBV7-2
CASSFSYSRNSPLHF
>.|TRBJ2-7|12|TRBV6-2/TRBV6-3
CASSYLAYEQYF
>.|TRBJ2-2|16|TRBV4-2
CASSRSGTSEGGELFF
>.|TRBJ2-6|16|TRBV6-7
CASSYSRTSGANVLTF
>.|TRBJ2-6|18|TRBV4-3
CASSHGGALLTGANVLTF
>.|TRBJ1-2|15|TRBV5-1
CASSPLTGGNYGYTF
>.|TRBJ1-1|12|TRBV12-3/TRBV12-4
CASSYSGTGAFF
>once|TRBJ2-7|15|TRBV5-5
CASSLPPAGAYEQYF
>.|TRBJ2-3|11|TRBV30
CARSGGDTQYF
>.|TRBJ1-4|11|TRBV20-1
CSARSGEKLFF
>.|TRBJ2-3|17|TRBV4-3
CASSQDLVGGRTDTQYF
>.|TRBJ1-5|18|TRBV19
CASSIAPRGGESNQPQHF
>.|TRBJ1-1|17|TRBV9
CASSGKTGTQGGTEAFF
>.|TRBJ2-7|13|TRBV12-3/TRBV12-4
CASSWDRAYEQYF
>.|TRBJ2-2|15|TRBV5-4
CASSPDYLNTGELFF
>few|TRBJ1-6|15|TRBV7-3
CASSSQGGGNSPLHF
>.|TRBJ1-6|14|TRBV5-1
CASSIGLTNSPLHF
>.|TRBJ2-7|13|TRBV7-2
CASSLEGRNEQYF
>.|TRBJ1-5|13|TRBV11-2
CASSLERGQPQHF
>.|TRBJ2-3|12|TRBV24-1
CATRSSTDTQYF
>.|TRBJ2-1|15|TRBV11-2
CASSMTSGRINEQFF
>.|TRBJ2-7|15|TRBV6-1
CASSEDRDRTYEQYF
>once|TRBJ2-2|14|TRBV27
CASSLRQNTGELFF
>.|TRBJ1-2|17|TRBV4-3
CASSQLTGQLANYGYTF
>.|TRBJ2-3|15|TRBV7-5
CVRSPSWGRTDTQYF
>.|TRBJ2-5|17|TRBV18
CASSPPPRDRGEETQYF
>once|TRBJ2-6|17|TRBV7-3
CASRPGQGVSGANVLTF
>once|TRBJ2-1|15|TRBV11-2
CASKETLAVYNEQFF
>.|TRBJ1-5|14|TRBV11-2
CASSLMSGDQPQHF
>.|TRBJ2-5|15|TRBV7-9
CASSSGQGKLETQYF
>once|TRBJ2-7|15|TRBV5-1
CASSFSQGAFYEQYF
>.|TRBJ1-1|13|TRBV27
CASSFSGVSEAFF